The 26 T cell receptor beta chains in this list originate from one sample, sequenced in a study of blood T cell repertoires in COVID-19. Clones were sequenced by immunoSEQ multiplex PCR, and TCRdb holds only the in-frame ones, with some missing. The sample includes under 250,000 clones, about 87% of them seen just once. Sequencing was carried out using PBMCs or T cells enriched from blood (not recorded which). These receptors originate from a woman in her thirties or forties who had been exposed to COVID-19.

The rearrangement uses TRBV7-9 and TRBJ1-6; 10 positions match TRBD1. The V segment lost 9 bases and the J segment 9 bases; nucleotides outside the gene matches: 17. The V gene's germline CDR1 is SEHNR and CDR2 FQNEAQ (reference sequence). The CDR3 length is 17 residues. The CDR3 sequence: CARPIIKGDRGTSPLHF. CDR3 bases: TGTGCCAGACCAATCATTAAAGGGGACAGGGGTACTTCACCCCTCCACTTT. The full variable domain, rest sourced from reference TRBV7-9 and TRBJ1-6, is DTGVSQNPRHKITKRGQNVTFRCDPISEHNRLYWYRQTLGQGPEFLTYFQNEAQLEKSRLLSDRFSAERPKGSFSTLEIQRTEQGDSAMYLCARPIIKGDRGTSPLHFGNGTRLTVT.

V and J are TRBV7-2 and TRBJ1-2; D possibly corresponds to TRBD1 (5 bases). Germline V lookup: CDR1 SGHTA, CDR2 FQGNSA. The germline V and J ends were trimmed by 1 base and 4 bases, with 13 bases remaining between them. The CDR3 is 15 amino acids. The CDR3 DNA reads as TGTGCCAGCAGCTTAGACGGACAAGGGCCCTATGGCTACACCTTC. It specifies CASSLDGQGPYGYTF.

This clone was seen a handful of times. The chain uses TRBV28 and TRBJ1-2; 7 nucleotides match TRBD1. CDR1 is MDHEN and CDR2 is SYDVKM in the germline V gene. The V and J ends lost 1 base and 4 bases, in that order; junction bases with no gene match: 12. The CDR3 covers 17 residues. The CDR3 sequence is CASSLYGAQGESYGYTF. In DNA form, the CDR3 reads TGTGCCAGCAGTTTATATGGAGCCCAGGGGGAGAGCTATGGCTACACCTTC.

This clone came up once. The chain couples TRBV28 to TRBJ1-2; 7 bases match TRBD1. Germline assignment: CDR1 MDHEN and CDR2 SYDVKM. V lost 5 bases to trimming and J lost 5 bases; unmatched junction nucleotides: 11. The CDR3 runs to 15 residues. The CDR3 DNA reads as TGTGCCAGCAGTGCACCTCGGGACAGTGGTTATGGCTACACCTTC. Amino acids: CASSAPRDSGYGYTF.

There are a few counts of this clone. Mismatch with germline at one junction end may stem from a read error. The CDR3 DNA is TGTGCCAGCTCACCATCATCCGGAGAGGTTAGAGGAAGTTTT. Its translation is CASSPSSGEVRGSF. The J gene is TRBJ1-4, the V gene TRBV18; D not resolved. Germline V gene sequence: CDR1 KGHSH, CDR2 LQKENI. The CDR3 runs to 14 residues. The complete variable domain, with remaining parts taken from reference TRBV18 and TRBJ1-4, reads NAGVMQNPRHLVRRRGQEARLRCSPMKGHSHVYWYRQLPEEGLKFMVYLQKENIIDESGMPKERFSAEFPKEGPSILRIQQVVRGDSAAYFCASSPSSGEVRGSFGSGTQLSVL.

The chain joins TRBV11-3 to TRBJ2-1, with TRBD1 identical over 11 bases. V lost 6 bases to trimming and J lost 9 bases; unmatched junction nucleotides: 7. Germline CDR1 is SGHNT and CDR2 is YENEEA. This CDR3 region has 14 residues. CDR3 bases: TGTGCCAGCAGTCGGGACAGGGGGTTGGGTGAGCAGTTCTTC. Protein: CASSRDRGLGEQFF.

The genes are TRBV7-9 and TRBJ1-2; unclear D gene. Trimming cost V 1 base and J 4 bases, with 10 bases left between them. The CDR3 runs to 14 residues. Germline lookup yields CDR1 SEHNR and CDR2 FQNEAQ (reference sequence). The CDR3 protein is CASSLDGGFYGYTF. The CDR3 DNA reads TGTGCCAGCAGCTTAGATGGCGGGTTCTATGGCTACACCTTC.

The V and J genes are TRBV7-9 and TRBJ1-3; no clear D gene. The CDR3 extends over 13 amino acids. CDR1 is SEHNR, CDR2 FQNEAQ, per germline (reference sequence). V gave up 5 bases and J gave up 4 bases, with 9 bases separating them. CDR3 residues: CASSLMTGNTIYF. The CDR3 coding sequence is TGTGCCAGCAGCCTAATGACAGGAAACACCATATATTTT. Filled out from reference TRBV7-9 and TRBJ1-3, the complete variable domain reads DTGVSQNPRHKITKRGQNVTFRCDPISEHNRLYWYRQTLGQGPEFLTYFQNEAQLEKSRLLSDRFSAERPKGSFSTLEIQRTEQGDSAMYLCASSLMTGNTIYFGEGSWLTVV.

The V call is TRBV28, the J call TRBJ1-2; maybe TRBD1 (5 bases). Trimming cost V 11 bases and J 4 bases, with 17 bases left between them. The CDR3 totals 13 residues. Germline assignment: CDR1 MDHEN and CDR2 SYDVKM. The CDR3 DNA sequence: TGTGCCGCCCAGGGACTTTTGGCCTATGGCTACACCTTC. Translated, it gives CAAQGLLAYGYTF.

The chain joins TRBV3-1 (or the pseudogene TRBV3-2) to TRBJ1-5; D gene ambiguous. Germline CDR1 reads LGHDT; CDR2 reads YNNKEL (reference sequence). This CDR3 region has 14 residues. Trimming removed 4 bases from V and 4 bases from J, with 11 bases in between. CDR3: CASSPLGENQPQHF. CDR3 nucleotides: TGTGCCAGCAGCCCCCTGGGAGAGAATCAGCCCCAGCATTTT.

The rearrangement links TRBV2 to TRBJ1-3, with D possibly being TRBD1 (6 bases). With 8 bases removed from V and 4 bases from J, the gap between germline ends came to 12 bases. The CDR3 has 13 amino acids. Per germline, CDR1 SNHLY and CDR2 FYNNEI. DNA for the CDR3: TGTGCCAGCGAGACAGGCTACGGAAACACCATATATTTT. Translated: CASETGYGNTIYF.

This chain links TRBV30 with TRBJ1-2; tentatively, D is TRBD1 (6 bases). Germline V gives CDR1 GTSNPN, CDR2 SVGIG (reference sequence). Trimming removed 2 bases at V and 7 bases at J, with 17 bases between. The CDR3 has 14 residues. CDR3 sequence reads: CAWSQTGGYGGYTF. The CDR3 nucleotides read TGTGCCTGGAGTCAGACAGGTGGTTATGGTGGCTACACCTTC. Variable domain in full (rest from reference TRBV30 and TRBJ1-2): SQTIHQWPATLVQPVGSPLSLECTVEGTSNPNLYWYRQAAGRGLQLLFYSVGIGQISSEVPQNLSASRPQDRQFILSSKKLLLSDSGFYLCAWSQTGGYGGYTFGSGTRLTVV.

On this clone: Other DNA sequences of this sample code for an identical CDR3. The chain has TRBV28 and TRBJ1-5; perhaps TRBD1 as D (6 bases). Germline V lookup: CDR1 MDHEN, CDR2 SYDVKM. This CDR3 contains 15 residues. The V end was cut by 2 bases, the J end by 1 base, with 9 bases between. CDR3 sequence reads: CASSLTGLSNQPQHF. The CDR3 DNA reads as TGTGCCAGCAGTTTAACAGGGCTGAGCAATCAGCCCCAGCATTTT.

Here the CDR3 DNA reads TGTGCCAGCAGCAAGCGTGGACAGGGCGGAAACACCATATATTTT. Translated: CASSKRGQGGNTIYF. This chain links TRBV21-1 with TRBJ1-3; the table's TRBD1 call for D was not verified on the DNA. TRBV21-1 is recorded as a pseudogene. This CDR3 is 15 amino acids long.

The chain employs TRBV7-9 and TRBJ2-4; possible D gene TRBD2, 5 bases. From germline, CDR1 is SEHNR and CDR2 FQNEAQ (reference sequence). The ends were cut back, 4 bases at V and 7 bases at J, with 5 bases in the middle. The CDR3 is made up of 11 amino acids. Here the CDR3 reads CASSSGNIQYF. CDR3 in DNA: TGTGCCAGCAGCTCGGGGAACATTCAGTACTTC.

This rearrangement joins TRBV24-1 to TRBJ1-1; 12 nucleotides agree with TRBD1. This CDR3 has 16 residues. The germline gives CDR1 KGHDR, CDR2 SFDVKD. J lost 4 bases, V lost 6 bases, and 8 bases had no gene match. CDR3: CATSPRDRGQGTEAFF. CDR3 coding DNA: TGTGCCACCAGTCCTCGGGACAGGGGGCAAGGCACTGAAGCTTTCTTT.

J is TRBJ1-2 and V is TRBV4-2; D is ambiguous. Germline CDR1 is LGHNA and CDR2 is YNFKEQ. This CDR3 region has 14 residues. Trimming shortened V by 4 bases and J by 0 bases, and 9 bases separated the two germline ends. CDR3 in amino acids: CASSLATSNYGYTF. The CDR3 bases are TGTGCCAGCAGCCTCGCGACTTCTAACTATGGCTACACCTTC.

This clone was counted once. This chain joins TRBV6-5 and TRBJ1-3, with D unclear. The CDR3 runs to 12 residues. CDR1 is MNHEY and CDR2 is SVGAGI in the germline V gene. V lost 5 bases and J lost 7, with 9 bases in between. CDR3 sequence reads: CASSQIWNTIYF. CDR3 nucleotide sequence: TGTGCCAGCAGTCAGATTTGGAACACCATATATTTT.

The V call is TRBV6-5, the J call TRBJ1-1; TRBD1 might be the D (5 bases). Trimming left V 1 base short and J 8 bases short, with 14 bases between. In germline, CDR1 is MNHEY, CDR2 SVGAGI. The CDR3 has 14 residues. Here the CDR3 DNA reads TGTGCCAGCAGTTACTTCCAGGGCAGCCAAGAAGCTTTCTTT. The encoded protein is CASSYFQGSQEAFF.

CDR3 in amino acids: CASSGTGGGDYGYTF. The CDR3, as DNA: TGTGCCAGCAGCGGAACAGGCGGGGGGGACTATGGCTACACCTTC. This rearrangement joins TRBV13 to TRBJ1-2, with TRBD1 as a possible D gene (5 bases). The germline gives CDR1 PRHDT, CDR2 FYEKMQ (reference sequence). The V end was cut by 5 bases, the J end by 3 bases, with 16 bases between. The CDR3 is 15 residues long.

The V and J genes are TRBV5-5 and TRBJ2-3; the D is unclear. CDR3 length: 14 amino acids. CDR1 is SGHKS and CDR2 is YYEKEE in the germline V gene (reference sequence). Trimming took 0 bases from V and 2 from J, leaving 7 bases between them. The chain's CDR3 is CASSLVAATDTQYF. In DNA form, the CDR3 reads TGTGCCAGCAGCTTGGTGGCCGCCACAGATACGCAGTATTTT.

The DNA for the CDR3 is TGTGCCAGTAGTAGAGGGACAGGAGTTAATGAAAAACTGTTTTTT. Encoded protein: CASSRGTGVNEKLFF. The chain employs TRBV19 and TRBJ1-4, with 8 positions matching TRBD1. With V trimmed by 4 bases and J by 4 bases, 5 bases remained unmatched. The germline V gene has CDR1 LNHDA and CDR2 SQIVND (reference sequence). The CDR3 sequence is 15 residues long. Together with reference TRBV19 and TRBJ1-4, the CDR3 gives the full variable domain: DGGITQSPKYLFRKEGQNVTLSCEQNLNHDAMYWYRQDPGQGLRLIYYSQIVNDFQKGDIAEGYSVSREKKESFPLTVTSAQKNPTAFYLCASSRGTGVNEKLFFGSGTQLSVL.

J is TRBJ2-7 and V is TRBV7-9, with D unresolved. Germline lookup yields CDR1 SEHNR and CDR2 FQNEAQ (reference sequence). V lost 3 bases to trimming and J lost 1 base, with 10 bases between them. This CDR3 comprises 14 residues. CDR3 sequence: CASSFSSVSYEQYF. The CDR3 DNA sequence: TGTGCCAGCAGCTTCTCCTCTGTATCCTACGAGCAGTACTTC.

The rearrangement uses TRBV4-3 and TRBJ2-5; 10 nucleotides agree with TRBD2. Germline trimming cut 0 bases from V and 5 bases from J; bases unmatched to any gene: 3. CDR3 length equals 15 residues. Germline values: CDR1 LGHNA, CDR2 YSLEER. The CDR3 sequence is CASSQEKRGGETQYF. The DNA for the CDR3 is TGCGCCAGCAGCCAAGAGAAGCGGGGGGGCGAGACCCAGTACTTC.

The rearrangement joins TRBV5-4 to TRBJ2-1, with a possible D match to TRBD2 (5 bases). CDR3 size: 16 residues. CDR1 and CDR2 (germline): SGHNT, YYREEE (reference sequence). Trimming took off 2 bases at V and 2 bases at J, with 14 bases between the two ends. CDR3: CASSLSGLGTYNEQFF. CDR3 bases: TGTGCCAGCAGCTTAAGCGGTCTAGGGACCTACAATGAGCAGTTCTTC.

This chain uses TRBV27 with TRBJ1-1; 8 bases are shared with TRBD1. The junction had 1 base not matched to a gene; V was cut back by 3 bases and J by 1 base. This CDR3 comprises 14 residues. Germline lookup yields CDR1 MNHEY and CDR2 SMNVEV (reference sequence). The CDR3 sequence: CASSLGTGNTEAFF. DNA for the CDR3: TGTGCCAGCAGTTTGGGGACAGGGAACACTGAAGCTTTCTTT.